This T cell receptor (beta chain) was sequenced during a study of T cell repertoires in cytomegalovirus infection. Overall study context: Both CMV infection and a matching HLA type were indicated by public TCR beta signatures. Study-wide findings and caveats: What dominated the ex vivo response were HLA-C-restricted CMV-specific TCR beta clonotypes. Totalled public TCR beta family frequency picked out people who carried CMV plus the relevant HLA.

This clonotype has just a few counts. Its specificity is unknown. MiXCR was run by TCRdb on the reads, yielding one entry per CDR3 protein. The data show 740,000 or so distinct CDR3 sequences, with less than 40% seen just once and under 3% held by the top ten. The ends lost 2 bases at V and 4 bases at J; junction bases unmatched: 7. Germline CDR1 LGHNT, CDR2 FRNRAP. CDR3 length: 16 residues. Input material: PBMCs. The chain uses TRBV12-5 and TRBJ2-3; 9 bases align to TRBD2. The receptor comes from a human donor in good health (CMV status not recorded). Some clones in this sample may be carry-over from other donors' samples. CDR3 coding DNA: TGTGCTAGTGGTTTGAGCGGGGGGCCAAGATCAGATACGCAGTATTTT. It is translated as CASGLSGGPRSDTQYF.